This record covers a single T cell receptor beta chain. Its antigen is still unknown. The PCR made use of 60 Vbeta and 13 Jbeta primers. The protocol was immunoSEQ multiplex PCR, while the TCRdb copy is restricted to in-frame clones and leaves out a portion. The table includes some 160,000 clones, over 60% detected once. The germline V gene encodes CDR1 SGHRS and CDR2 YFSETQ. CDR3 length: 15 residues. The V segment lost 5 bases and the J segment 2 bases; nucleotides outside the gene matches: 7. The entry originates in a study of cytomegalovirus exposure and HLA in healthy donors. Study-wide results and caveats: Excluded: some indistinguishable V segments such as TRBV6-2 and TRBV6-3.

The receptor was derived from a middle-aged woman in good health and CMV-seronegative. This sequence joins TRBV5-1 and TRBJ1-3; 7 positions match TRBD1. Sequenced sample: PBMCs. This chain's CDR3 is CASRTAGGTGNTIYF. CDR3 coding DNA: TGCGCCAGCAGAACAGCAGGGGGAACTGGAAACACCATATATTTT.